Listed below are T cell receptor beta chains from one sample, sequenced in a study of early T cells in non-severe SARS-CoV-2 infection. TCRdb used MiXCR to reprocess the 5' RACE reads, holding one entry per CDR3 protein. Of about 45,000 distinct CDR3 sequences in the sample, approximately 12% were seen once. Source material: whole blood. Receptors were obtained from an adult who was a healthcare worker with PCR-confirmed SARS-CoV-2 infection or an uninfected control (not recorded which). CDR3s include the opening cysteine and the closing phenylalanine or tryptophan. Fields, in order: V gene, J gene, D gene, clone size, CDR3 DNA, CDR3 protein. D genes are given only for firm matches. Expanded clones get a size class; other rows say once, few or many, or leave the size out.

TRBV20-1	TRBJ2-1	NA	many	TGCAGTGCTAGGGAGTACGCCTACAATGAGCAGTTCTTC	CSAREYAYNEQFF
TRBV3-1	TRBJ1-1	NA	many	TGTGCCAGCACCCTGGTCGGAGAGAACACTGAAGCTTTCTTT	CASTLVGENTEAFF
TRBV12-3/TRBV12-4	TRBJ2-3	NA	NA	TGTGCCACCCTTGGGGGGAGGACCACAGATACGCAGTATTTT	CATLGGRTTDTQYF
TRBV11-2	TRBJ2-5	TRBD2	few	TGTGCCAGCAGCCCCTTAGCGGGGGGGCGAGTGACCCAGTACTTC	CASSPLAGGRVTQYF
TRBV7-9	TRBJ1-1	NA	NA	TGTGCCAGCAGCTTGCGGAAGGGCGAAGCTTTCTTT	CASSLRKGEAFF
TRBV7-9	TRBJ2-7	TRBD2	few	TGTGCCAGCAGCCTTAGCGGGAGCTCCTACGAGCAGTACTTC	CASSLSGSSYEQYF
TRBV11-2	TRBJ2-2	TRBD1	many	TGTGCCAGCAGCTCCTCCCCCGGGACAGGGGGCAGGACCGGGGAGCTGTTTTTT	CASSSSPGTGGRTGELFF
TRBV12-3/TRBV12-4	TRBJ1-2	NA	many	TGTGCCAGCCAGCCTTTAAGTGGCTACACCTTC	CASQPLSGYTF
TRBV2	TRBJ2-1	NA	many	TGTGCCAGCAGGGGGTTAAGAGGGGCCCATGAGCAGTTCTTC	CASRGLRGAHEQFF
TRBV20-1	TRBJ2-7	NA	NA	TGCAGTGCTAGAGACCCCCGTGAGGCCTACGAGCAGTACTTC	CSARDPREAYEQYF
TRBV7-9	TRBJ1-5	TRBD1	many	TGTGCCAGCAGCTTGGACAGGGCCGGCGATCAGCCCCAGCATTTT	CASSLDRAGDQPQHF
TRBV14	TRBJ2-7	NA	NA	TGTGCCAGCAGCTTGGGAGTGACAATCTACGAGCAGTACTTC	CASSLGVTIYEQYF
TRBV12-2	TRBJ2-7	NA	many	TGTGCAAGTCGCTTACGTCTTCGCGAGCAGTACTTC	CASRLRLREQYF
TRBV28	TRBJ2-7	TRBD2	NA	TGTGCCAGCAGCCAAGTAGGGACTAGCTACGAGCAGTACTTC	CASSQVGTSYEQYF
TRBV6-2/TRBV6-3	TRBJ1-2	NA	NA	TGTGCCAGCAGTTACGCGTTCCACGACAGACGCTATGGCTACACCTTC	CASSYAFHDRRYGYTF
TRBV29-1	TRBJ1-1	NA	many	TGCAGCGTTGGAAGTGGCACTGAAGCTTTCTTT	CSVGSGTEAFF
TRBV11-2	TRBJ1-1	NA	few	TGTGCCAGCAGCTTAGGGGGCCTGATGAACACTGAAGCTTTCTTT	CASSLGGLMNTEAFF
TRBV11-3	TRBJ1-3	TRBD1	NA	TGTGCCAGCACCCTCCCTAGCACAGGGGAACTTGGAAACACCATATATTTT	CASTLPSTGELGNTIYF
TRBV20-1	TRBJ2-1	TRBD2	few	TGCAGTGCTAGAGGGGATAGCGGGAGAGCGAATGAGCAGTTCTTC	CSARGDSGRANEQFF
TRBV12-3/TRBV12-4	TRBJ2-2	TRBD2	NA	TGTGCCAGCAGATCAAGACTAGCGGAGTACACCGGGGAGCTGTTTTTT	CASRSRLAEYTGELFF
TRBV11-2	TRBJ2-7	NA	many	TGTGCCAGCAGCTTAGTTCACAGGGTAGGCGAGCAGTACTTC	CASSLVHRVGEQYF
TRBV20-1	TRBJ2-1	NA	many	TGCAGTGCTAGAATCCTCCCCACTAGTAGCAATGAGCAGTTCTTC	CSARILPTSSNEQFF
TRBV7-8	TRBJ2-2	NA	NA	TGTGCCAGCAGCTTACGGGGTCCCACCGGGGAGCTGTTTTTT	CASSLRGPTGELFF
TRBV19	TRBJ1-5	TRBD1	NA	TGTGCCAGTAAACCCTGGGGGACAGAAAATCAGCCCCAGCATTTT	CASKPWGTENQPQHF
TRBV2	TRBJ1-2	NA	few	TGTGCCAGCAGTGAAGAGGGGTACACCTTC	CASSEEGYTF
TRBV5-6	TRBJ2-3	NA	many	TGTGCCAGCGTGAACAGTGCCACAGATACGCAGTATTTT	CASVNSATDTQYF
TRBV6-2/TRBV6-3	TRBJ2-7	TRBD2	many	TGTGCCAGCAGTTACTCGTCGCGGCTAGCGGGAGGCCACTACGAGCAGTACTTC	CASSYSSRLAGGHYEQYF
TRBV11-3	TRBJ2-1	NA	NA	TGTGCCAGCAGCTTATCGGCTAGCTCCTACAATGAGCAGTTCTTC	CASSLSASSYNEQFF